This is a list of T cell receptor beta chains from one sample in a study of cytomegalovirus exposure and HLA in healthy donors. Here immunoSEQ multiplex PCR was the method, and the copy in TCRdb shows in-frame clones only, minus some. The table records fewer than 200,000 clones, 80% to 85% of them present only once. The sample consisted of PBMCs. The receptors were gathered from a young man in good health and CMV-seronegative. Each CDR3 is given with its conserved first and last residue. A D gene is named only where the DNA matches it firmly. Size tells how often a clone was seen (once, few, many) or the class of an expanded clone, and some rows leave it out.

TGTGCCAGCAGCTCGGGGACAGGCGGGAGGTACTTC,CASSSGTGGRYF,TRBJ2-7,-,-,TRBV5-6
TGTGCCAGCAGCTTATCAGGGGTTGTCGGAAAACTGTTTTTT,CASSLSGVVGKLFF,TRBJ1-4,-,-,TRBV13
TGTGCCAGCAGTGTTGACAGGGGGCGAACTCAGCCCCAGCATTTT,CASSVDRGRTQPQHF,TRBJ1-5,-,TRBD1,TRBV6-5
TGTGCCAGCAGCTTAGATCACAGGGTGAGTGATCAGCCCCAGCATTTT,CASSLDHRVSDQPQHF,TRBJ1-5,few,-,TRBV11-2
TGTGCCAGCAGCCCACTCGGGTTTGGAGATACGCAGTATTTT,CASSPLGFGDTQYF,TRBJ2-3,-,-,TRBV7-9
TGCGCCAGCAGCCACCGAGGGATAGGAGCTGAGGCAGATACGCAGTATTTT,CASSHRGIGAEADTQYF,TRBJ2-3,-,-,TRBV4-1
TGTGCCAGCAGCTTAGATAGTAGACTAGCGGTCAACACCGGGGAGCTGTTTTTT,CASSLDSRLAVNTGELFF,TRBJ2-2,-,TRBD2,TRBV11-3
TGTGCCAGCAGCCAAAACCAGGGGGATGATGAGCAGTTCTTC,CASSQNQGDDEQFF,TRBJ2-1,-,TRBD1,TRBV4-2
TGTGCCAGCAGCGGCAGGCCCCTGGTCATGAACACTGAAGCTTTCTTT,CASSGRPLVMNTEAFF,TRBJ1-1,-,-,TRBV5-6
TGTGCCATCAGTGAGTCTCGACAGGGTGGAGGCACAGATACGCAGTATTTT,CAISESRQGGGTDTQYF,TRBJ2-3,-,TRBD1,TRBV10-3
TGTGCCAGCAGGATTACCGGGACAACGAACACTGAAGCTTTCTTT,CASRITGTTNTEAFF,TRBJ1-1,-,-,TRBV6-5
TGTGCCAGCAGATCGTCAGGCCCCTATAATTCACCCCTCCACTTT,CASRSSGPYNSPLHF,TRBJ1-6,once,-,TRBV28
TGTGCCATCAGTGAGCCCCAGCGGGGGGGCTACGAGCAGTACTTC,CAISEPQRGGYEQYF,TRBJ2-7,-,TRBD2,TRBV10-3
TGTGCCAGCACCCGGACTAGCGGGACCTACGAGCAGTACTTC,CASTRTSGTYEQYF,TRBJ2-7,-,TRBD2,TRBV7-9
TGTGCCAGCAGCCAGGAGGGTGAGCAGTTCTTC,CASSQEGEQFF,TRBJ2-1,-,-,TRBV2
TGTGCCAGCAGCTTGGGGCTAGCGGGGCCCAAGGCCTACAATGAGCAGTTCTTC,CASSLGLAGPKAYNEQFF,TRBJ2-1,-,TRBD2,TRBV5-6
TGTGCCAGCAGCTTAATACTAGCGGGGAATGAGCAGTTCTTC,CASSLILAGNEQFF,TRBJ2-1,-,TRBD2,TRBV11-2
TGTGCCAGCAGGCGAGACAGGGGCCTCAATCAGCCCCAGCATTTT,CASRRDRGLNQPQHF,TRBJ1-5,-,TRBD1,TRBV28
TGCGCCAGCAGCTCAACAGGGGGAGTTGACACTGAAGCTTTCTTT,CASSSTGGVDTEAFF,TRBJ1-1,-,TRBD1,TRBV5-1
TGTGCCTGGAGTCTCGGGGTGCTACGCGAGCAGTACTTC,CAWSLGVLREQYF,TRBJ2-7,-,-,TRBV30
TGCGCCAGCAGCTTAGAGGGGGATAGCAATCAGCCCCAGCATTTT,CASSLEGDSNQPQHF,TRBJ1-5,-,-,TRBV5-1
TGTGCCAGCAGCTCAACAGGGGCTAGCACAGATACGCAGTATTTT,CASSSTGASTDTQYF,TRBJ2-3,-,TRBD1,TRBV7-3
TGTGCCAGCAGCCTCAGGGGGCCCTCTGGAAACACCATATATTTT,CASSLRGPSGNTIYF,TRBJ1-3,once,TRBD1,TRBV7-2
TGTGCCAGCTCACCACCGGACAGGAGCCTCCACTTT,CASSPPDRSLHF,TRBJ1-6,-,TRBD1,TRBV18
TGTGCCAGCAGCTCGACGTCGGACACCCGAGGCCCCCAAGAGACCCAGTACTTC,CASSSTSDTRGPQETQYF,TRBJ2-5,-,-,TRBV7-2
TGTGCCAGCAGCTTAAGTCTCGCGGGGGCCCCCTGGAACAATGAGCAGTTCTTC,CASSLSLAGAPWNNEQFF,TRBJ2-1,-,-,TRBV7-8
TGCGCCAGCAGCTATCCAGCGGGAGGGTCCTACAATGAGCAGTTCTTC,CASSYPAGGSYNEQFF,TRBJ2-1,few,TRBD2,TRBV4-1
TGTGCCAGCTTACAGGGACAGGGGAGCGCAGATACGCAGTATTTT,CASLQGQGSADTQYF,TRBJ2-3,-,TRBD1,TRBV7-8
TGTGCCTGGAGTGCCCCGACTGGTATGGCTGAAAAACTGTTTTTT,CAWSAPTGMAEKLFF,TRBJ1-4,-,-,TRBV30
TGCGCCAGCAGTGGTAGCGGGAGGGCTTACAATGAGCAGTTCTTC,CASSGSGRAYNEQFF,TRBJ2-1,-,TRBD2,TRBV10-1
TGTGCTAGCAGCTTAGTCAGGGGGCATAGGGAGCTGTTTTTT,CASSLVRGHRELFF,TRBJ2-2,once,TRBD1,TRBV7-7
TGTGCCAGCAGCTTGCAGGGGGCCAACTATGGCTACACCTTC,CASSLQGANYGYTF,TRBJ1-2,-,TRBD1,TRBV5-6
TGTGCCAGCAGTGAATCCCCCGGTCAGGGGGGCGAGCAGTACTTC,CASSESPGQGGEQYF,TRBJ2-7,-,-,TRBV2
TGTGCCAGCAGCGGAAGCCAGGAGGCTGAAAAACTGTTTTTT,CASSGSQEAEKLFF,TRBJ1-4,-,-,TRBV6-5
TGTGCCACAACCGGGACTAGCGGGCCCCATGAGCAGTTCTTC,CATTGTSGPHEQFF,TRBJ2-1,few,TRBD2,TRBV30
TGCGCCAGCAGCTTACCGGGACAGGGGACCGGGGAGCTGTTTTTT,CASSLPGQGTGELFF,TRBJ2-2,-,TRBD1,TRBV5-1
TGTGCCTGGAGTGGGCAGTCAGCTGGAAACACCATATATTTT,CAWSGQSAGNTIYF,TRBJ1-3,-,-,TRBV30
TGTGCCAGCAGGAGACAGGGGAGCTCCTACAATGAGCAGTTCTTC,CASRRQGSSYNEQFF,TRBJ2-1,-,TRBD1,TRBV6-4
TGCGCCAGCAGCCTTTTTTATGGGTCCAAAGGGACTTTGGCCAAAAACATTCAGTACTTC,CASSLFYGSKGTLAKNIQYF,TRBJ2-4,-,-,TRBV4-3
TGCGCCAGCAGCGAATGGAGTAGCTCCTACGAGCAGTACTTC,CASSEWSSSYEQYF,TRBJ2-7,once,-,TRBV5-1
TGTGCCTGGAGTGTCTGGAGCTCCTACGAGCAGTACTTC,CAWSVWSSYEQYF,TRBJ2-7,-,-,TRBV30
TGTGCCATCAGTCAATCCCCGGGACACCCAAACACTGAAGCTTTCTTT,CAISQSPGHPNTEAFF,TRBJ1-1,-,-,TRBV10-3
TGTGCCAGCAGCGTAACGGGGGAGGAGCAGTACTTC,CASSVTGEEQYF,TRBJ2-7,-,-,TRBV9
TGTGCCAGCAGCTTGGCGGGGACAGGGCGGAGCTATGGCTACACCTTC,CASSLAGTGRSYGYTF,TRBJ1-2,-,TRBD1,TRBV5-5
TGTGCCAGCAGCCCAAGCCCCTTATACTACGAGCAGTACTTC,CASSPSPLYYEQYF,TRBJ2-7,-,-,TRBV27
TGCGCCAGCAGCAGAGAAGGACAGGGGGGAAACATTCAGTACTTC,CASSREGQGGNIQYF,TRBJ2-4,-,TRBD1,TRBV5-1
TGCGCCAGCAGCTCGCAAGGGGGGGGCCGGTTAGGGCACACTGAAGCTTTCTTT,CASSSQGGGRLGHTEAFF,TRBJ1-1,-,-,TRBV5-1
TGTGCCAGCAGTGGGGGGGACCGCTACACTGAAGCTTTCTTT,CASSGGDRYTEAFF,TRBJ1-1,once,-,TRBV28
TGTGCCAGTACAGGGTACGGGGCCAACGTCCTGACTTTC,CASTGYGANVLTF,TRBJ2-6,-,-,TRBV19
TGCGCCAGCAGCTTGAGACCGGGACTAGCGGGGCCTTCTAGCACAGATACGCAGTATTTT,CASSLRPGLAGPSSTDTQYF,TRBJ2-3,-,TRBD2,TRBV5-1
TGTGCCAGTAGTATAAAATCCGAGACAGGTACGCAGTATTTT,CASSIKSETGTQYF,TRBJ2-3,-,-,TRBV19
TGTGCCAGCAGCTTTTACGGGGGGGAAGAGACCCAGTACTTC,CASSFYGGEETQYF,TRBJ2-5,once,TRBD2,TRBV5-4
TGTGCCATCAGTGGGGTGACTAGCGGGAGAGGGAGCGATGAGCAGTTCTTC,CAISGVTSGRGSDEQFF,TRBJ2-1,-,TRBD2,TRBV10-3
TGTGCCAGTAACACCGCAACTAATGAAAAACTGTTTTTT,CASNTATNEKLFF,TRBJ1-4,-,-,TRBV21-1
TGCGCCAGCAGCCAAGAACGGGACTTGACGAACACTGAAGCTTTCTTT,CASSQERDLTNTEAFF,TRBJ1-1,few,-,TRBV4-1